This TCR beta chain originates from a study of T cell responses to AZD1222 COVID-19 vaccine. Method: immunoSEQ multiplex PCR; TCRdb's copy keeps in-frame clones and lacks some. The data show about 79,000 clones, roughly nine tenths seen once. Whole-study findings and limits: Among the donors, most were white British and more were female, and clonal diversity was possibly underestimated.

In regard to this clone: Its antigen is not known.

Trimming cost V 0 bases and J 2 bases, with 14 bases left between them. Per germline, CDR1 MNHEY and CDR2 SVGAGI. CDR3 length: 16 residues. The input for sequencing was peripheral blood, taken 28 days after the second AZD1222 dose. The chain has TRBV6-5 and TRBJ2-7; TRBD1 might be the D (6 bases). The TCR sequence derives from an adult who received the AZD1222 COVID-19 vaccine. CDR3 region: CASSYSTGNRAYEQYF. For the CDR3, the DNA is TGTGCCAGCAGTTACTCGACTGGAAACAGGGCCTACGAGCAGTACTTC.